The clone carrying this T cell receptor (beta chain) has just one count. The data derive from a study of cytomegalovirus exposure and HLA in healthy donors. The PCR employed 60 Vbeta primers together with 13 Jbeta primers. This table comes from immunoSEQ multiplex PCR, and its TCRdb copy is limited to in-frame clones, with some not included. The table has 150,000 to 200,000 clones, 60% to 80% seen once. The CDR3 is 15 residues long. The V end was cut by 1 base, the J end by 10 bases, with 19 bases between. Germline CDR1 reads SEHNR; CDR2 reads FQNEAQ (reference sequence). The sequencing input was PBMCs. V and J are TRBV7-9 and TRBJ1-1; D not certain. The TCR was taken from a man aged 35-49 years in good health and CMV-seronegative. CDR3 residues: CASSLVSAEGSGAFF. CDR3 in DNA: TGTGCCAGCAGCTTAGTGAGCGCGGAGGGATCTGGAGCTTTCTTT.